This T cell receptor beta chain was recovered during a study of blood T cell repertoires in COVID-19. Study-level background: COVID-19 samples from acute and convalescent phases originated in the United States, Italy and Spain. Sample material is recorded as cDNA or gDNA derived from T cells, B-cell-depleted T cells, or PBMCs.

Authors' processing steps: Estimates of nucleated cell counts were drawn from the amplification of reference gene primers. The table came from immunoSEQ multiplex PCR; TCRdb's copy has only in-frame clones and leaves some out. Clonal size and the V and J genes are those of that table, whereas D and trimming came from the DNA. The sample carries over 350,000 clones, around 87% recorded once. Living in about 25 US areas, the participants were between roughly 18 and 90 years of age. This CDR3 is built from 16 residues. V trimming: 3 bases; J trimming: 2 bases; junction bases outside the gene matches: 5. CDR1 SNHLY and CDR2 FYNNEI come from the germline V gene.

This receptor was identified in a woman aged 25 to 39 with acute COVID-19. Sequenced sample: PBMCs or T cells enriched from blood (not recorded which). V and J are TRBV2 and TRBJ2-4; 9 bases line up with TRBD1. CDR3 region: CASSDTGGLTKNIQYF. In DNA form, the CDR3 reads TGTGCCAGCAGTGACACAGGGGGCTTGACCAAAAACATTCAGTACTTC.